Described below is a single TCR beta chain sequence and its context. The entry originates in a study of blood T cell repertoires in COVID-19. At the level of the study: Sources were T cells, B-cell-depleted T cells, or PBMCs; the material itself was cDNA or gDNA.

In the authors' workflow: Reference gene primers were amplified, and this amplification served to estimate nucleated cell counts. Only in-frame clones appear in the TCRdb table, and some are missing; sequencing was by immunoSEQ multiplex PCR. D and trimming come from the DNA, and the V and J calls and clone size come from that table. The sample consists of approximately 170,000 clones, about 74% of them appearing once. The germline gives CDR1 LNHDA, CDR2 SQIVND (reference sequence). Trimming took 7 bases from V and 5 from J; bases not matched to a gene: 10. The CDR3 has 14 amino acids. The chain combines TRBV19 with TRBJ2-7, with 8 bases lining up with TRBD2. The sequence came from a woman older than 75 with acute or convalescent COVID-19. Sequencing was performed on peripheral blood. The CDR3 DNA sequence: TGTGCCAGTACCTTCGGGGGGGACGGAAACGAGCAGTACTTC. It is translated as CASTFGGDGNEQYF.